The present entry profiles one TCR beta chain with its context. Sequencing was performed with immunoSEQ multiplex PCR; in TCRdb, only in-frame clones are kept and a portion is missing. The sample includes 30,000 to 40,000 clones, under 95% seen only once; the top ten take 0.6% to 0.8%. CDR1 is GTSNPN, CDR2 SVGIG, per germline (reference sequence). The CDR3 loop spans 13 amino acids. V lost 8 bases to trimming and J lost 8 bases, with 16 bases between them. The source of the sample is a study of T cell changes during pregnancy in multiple sclerosis. The sequencing used CD4+ T cells from peripheral blood mononuclear cells, collected in the second trimester of pregnancy. This sequence joins TRBV30 and TRBJ1-6; D is perhaps TRBD1 (6 bases). This clonotype originated in a female donor in good health, enrolled as a control in a pregnancy study. CDR3: CARAGDRYSPLHF. The CDR3 region has the DNA TGTGCCCGAGCAGGGGACCGATATTCACCCCTCCACTTT.